The TCR beta chain described here comes from a study of T cells in Graves' hyperthyroidism and ophthalmopathy. Fresh peripheral blood, 8 to 10 ml, was the source of the PBMCs. This clonotype appeared many times. RNA transcripts yielded amplified TCR beta CDR3 regions. When the TCR CDR3 underwent first-round RT-PCR, the HTBI primer set was used. TCRdb itself ran the multiplex PCR reads through MiXCR, one entry per CDR3 protein. The sample shows 410,000 or so distinct CDR3 sequences, under 15% of them seen only once. Germline V gene sequence: CDR1 DFQATT, CDR2 SNEGSKA (reference sequence). The CDR3 has 16 residues. V lost 2 bases, J lost 0 bases, and 13 bases lay in between.

The sequenced sample consisted of blood. The chain couples TRBV20-1 to TRBJ2-2; no reliable D call. This sequence originates from a man younger than 35 with Graves' ophthalmopathy. CDR3 bases: TGCAGTGCTAGACTGAAAGACGCCACGAACACCGGGGAGCTGTTTTTT. Its translation: CSARLKDATNTGELFF.